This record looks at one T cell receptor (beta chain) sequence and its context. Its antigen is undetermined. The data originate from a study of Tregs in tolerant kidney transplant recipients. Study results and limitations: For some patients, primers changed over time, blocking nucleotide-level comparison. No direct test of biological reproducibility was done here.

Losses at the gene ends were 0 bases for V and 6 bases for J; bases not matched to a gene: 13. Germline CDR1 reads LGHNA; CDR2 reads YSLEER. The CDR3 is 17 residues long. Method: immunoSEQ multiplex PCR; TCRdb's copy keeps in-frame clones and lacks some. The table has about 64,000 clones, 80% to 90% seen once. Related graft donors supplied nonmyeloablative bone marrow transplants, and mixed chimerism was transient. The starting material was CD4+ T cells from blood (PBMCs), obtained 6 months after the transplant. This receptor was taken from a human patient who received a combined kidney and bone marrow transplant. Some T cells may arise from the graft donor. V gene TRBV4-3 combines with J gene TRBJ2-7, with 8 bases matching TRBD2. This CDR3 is CASSQEVAGPFPGEQYF. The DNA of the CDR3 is TGCGCCAGCAGCCAAGAAGTAGCGGGACCCTTCCCAGGCGAGCAGTACTTC.